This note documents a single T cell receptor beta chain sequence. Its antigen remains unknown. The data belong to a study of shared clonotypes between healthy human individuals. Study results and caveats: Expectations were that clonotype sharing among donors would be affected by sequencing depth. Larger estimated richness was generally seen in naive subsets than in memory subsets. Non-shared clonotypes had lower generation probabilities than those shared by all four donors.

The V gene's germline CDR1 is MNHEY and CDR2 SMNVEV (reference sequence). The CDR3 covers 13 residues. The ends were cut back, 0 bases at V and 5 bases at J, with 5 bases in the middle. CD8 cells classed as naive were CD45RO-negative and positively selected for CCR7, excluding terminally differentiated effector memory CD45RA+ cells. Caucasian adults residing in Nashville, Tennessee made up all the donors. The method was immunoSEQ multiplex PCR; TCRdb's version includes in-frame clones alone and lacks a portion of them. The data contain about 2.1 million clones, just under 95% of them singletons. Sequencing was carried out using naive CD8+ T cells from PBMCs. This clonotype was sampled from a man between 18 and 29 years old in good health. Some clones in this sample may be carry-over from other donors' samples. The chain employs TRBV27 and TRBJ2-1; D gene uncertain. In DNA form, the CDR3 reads TGTGCCAGCAGTTTATCGGACCACAATGAGCAGTTCTTC. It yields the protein CASSLSDHNEQFF.